This T cell receptor (beta chain) is from a study of blood T cells in healthy people across ages. Trimming took 6 bases from V and 11 from J, leaving 31 bases between them. The CDR3 sequence is 17 residues long. A second roughly 6 to 12 cycle PCR used barcoded and J-beta primers. A tag from a template-switch adaptor with 12 random nucleotides marked each cDNA molecule. TCRdb recomputed calls from the 5' RACE reads with MiXCR, one row per CDR3 protein. The sample contains fewer than 2,000,000 distinct CDR3 sequences, approximately 40% of which appear only once. The origin of this receptor is a human donor in good health. Material: blood. The chain uses TRBV12-3 or TRBV12-4 and TRBJ2-5, with D possibly being TRBD2 (5 bases). CDR3 nucleotide sequence: TGTGCCAGCAGCCCAACATCAACCGGACTGGCCGTCGGGGAGCAGTACTTC. It codes for CASSPTSTGLAVGEQYF.